One sample yielded the 25 T cell receptor beta chains listed below, sequenced in a study of tumor-infiltrating lymphocytes in primary liver carcinoma. A primer in the constant region served to generate TCR beta cDNA from around 500 ng of total RNA. Libraries of TCR beta came from three nested multiplex PCR rounds with slightly modified ARM-PCR. The study ran its first two PCR rounds for about 11 cycles each, using TRBV1-TRBV30 forward primers and a C-beta reverse primer. TCRdb re-called the multiplex PCR reads through MiXCR, storing one row per CDR3 protein. The sample includes roughly 20,000 distinct CDR3 sequences, around 79% of them seen just once. Co-extracted RNA and DNA came from roughly 21-30 mg of unsorted bulk tissue. The sequencing input was liver tumor tissue from sampling region 1. Subset: tumor region T1, superior pole. These receptors came from a woman aged 25 to 39 with primary liver carcinoma and hepatitis B virus infection.

Details on this clonotype: This clone may be a read error of a much larger clone one base away. The chain is built from TRBV7-9 and TRBJ1-1; D uncertain. CDR1 is SEHNR, CDR2 FQNEAQ, per germline (reference sequence). The CDR3 has 15 amino acids. The CDR3 coding sequence is TGTGCCAGAAGCTTAGCGCGGTACAGAAACACTGAAGCTTTCTTT. Protein product: CARSLARYRNTEAFF.

This clonotype was picked up many times. The V call is TRBV9, the J call TRBJ2-3; no reliable D call. V was cut by 3 bases and J by 2 bases, with 7 bases left in between. Germline V gene lookup returns CDR1 SGDLS and CDR2 YYNGEE. The CDR3 length is 13 residues. CDR3 in DNA: TGTGCCAGCAGCGAGGCAGACACAGATACGCAGTATTTT. It is translated as CASSEADTDTQYF.

With regard to this clonotype: One end of the junction varies from germline; a read error may be responsible. CDR3 bases: TGTGCCAGGAGCTTACGAACAGGGCTATCTCAGTACTTC. Protein product: CARSLRTGLSQYF. The chain combines TRBV5-6 with TRBJ2-7; the D gene is possibly TRBD1 (6 bases). The length of the CDR3 is 13 residues. Germline CDR1 SGHDT, CDR2 YYEEEE.

V gene TRBV11-2 combines with J gene TRBJ1-2, with TRBD1 as a possible D gene (6 bases). Germline loops: CDR1 SGHAT, CDR2 FQNNGV. The V end was cut by 10 bases, the J end by 9 bases, with 21 bases between. CDR3 length equals 13 residues. CDR3 loop: CATTQGRGGSYTF. The DNA for the CDR3 is TGTGCCACCACTCAGGGGAGGGGTGGAAGCTACACCTTC.

Comments on this clonotype: A junction end diverges from the germline sequence, so it may reflect a read error. The chain joins TRBV6-1 to TRBJ2-7; tentative D call: TRBD2 (6 bases). Germline CDR1 is MNHNS and CDR2 is SASEGT. The CDR3 length is 13 residues. The CDR3 nucleotides read TGTGTCAGCAGCCAACGGGAGATGTACGAGCAGTACTTC. The encoded protein is CVSSQREMYEQYF.

This clonotype was detected once. At one of its ends the junction is not consistent with the germline gene, which may arise from a read error. This sequence joins TRBV14 and TRBJ2-7, with D possibly TRBD2 on 6 matching bases. The CDR3 covers 15 residues. Germline values: CDR1 SGHDN, CDR2 FVKESK. The CDR3 sequence is CANSRAAGTDYEQYF. CDR3 sequence (DNA): TGTGCCAACAGCCGGGCGGCGGGGACTGACTACGAGCAATACTTC.

For this clonotype: A read error is likely, as this CDR3 ends without the conserved phenylalanine or tryptophan. The gene calls are TRBV5-6 and TRBJ1-5; 7 bases are shared with TRBD1. CDR3 length: 14 residues. Germline CDR1 reads SGHDT; CDR2 reads YYEEEE. V was pared by 4 bases and J by 5 bases, with 6 bases of the junction left unmatched. The CDR3 nucleotides are TGTGCCAGCAGCACAGGGGACAGCCATCAGCCCCAGCATTCT. This sequence encodes CASSTGDSHQPQHS.

With respect to this clonotype: The final CDR3 position lacks the conserved phenylalanine or tryptophan, pointing to a likely read error. Because the CDR3's place on the DNA is in doubt, the DNA is left out and the CDR3 is given as listed by TCRdb. The chain recombines TRBV11-3 with TRBJ1-6. Germline CDR1 is SGHNT and CDR2 is YENEEA. Ends included, the CDR3 has 15 residues. This CDR3 reads CASSFKWNYNPPLRC.

In its sample, this clonotype was seen many times. V and J are TRBV29-1 and TRBJ2-1; 8 nucleotides line up with TRBD1. The germline gives CDR1 SQVTM, CDR2 ANQGSEA. Germline trimming cut 7 bases from V and 5 bases from J; bases unmatched to any gene: 10. This CDR3 comprises 14 residues. In nucleotides, the CDR3 is TGCAGCGCCGTCTCCGGGACAGGCAACAATGAGCAGTTCTTC. Amino acids: CSAVSGTGNNEQFF.

The table lists this clonotype with a count of one. The junction differs from germline at one of its ends, possibly a read error. This rearrangement joins TRBV11-3 to TRBJ2-1; D is uncertain. Germline CDR1 is SGHNT and CDR2 is YENEEA. This CDR3 is built from 13 residues. The CDR3 nucleotides read TGTGCCGGCGCTAGTGGGAATGGGAATGAGCAGTCCTTC. This sequence encodes CAGASGNGNEQSF.

As regards this clonotype: One end of the junction does not line up with germline, which may come from a read error. The CDR3 protein is CTISLTATRDEQFF. As DNA, the CDR3 is TGTACCATCAGTCTAACGGCGACCCGGGATGAGCAGTTCTTC. The chain uses TRBV10-3 and TRBJ2-1; D is ambiguous. Germline V gives CDR1 ENHRY, CDR2 SYGVKD. CDR3 length equals 14 residues.

On this clonotype: One end of the junction varies from germline; a read error may be responsible. The chain joins TRBV7-8 to TRBJ2-7; D gene unclear. Germline V gene lookup returns CDR1 SGHVS and CDR2 FQNEAQ. This CDR3 comprises 18 residues. The CDR3 here is CASSSGRGPTMSSYERYF. In nucleotides, the CDR3 is TGTGCCAGCAGCTCGGGTCGCGGTCCTACAATGAGCTCCTACGAGCGGTACTTC.

As to this clonotype: Germline and junction disagree at one end, which may indicate a read error. The gene calls are TRBV7-9 and TRBJ2-5, with TRBD2 as a possible D gene (6 bases). Germline loops: CDR1 SEHNR, CDR2 FQNEAQ (reference sequence). The CDR3 spans 13 residues. The CDR3 nucleotides read TGTGCCAGCAGCCTCCTCTATCGGGAGAACCAGTACTTC. Translation: CASSLLYRENQYF.

To note about this clonotype: The junction departs from germline at one end; a sequencing error may be responsible. The CDR3 nucleotides read TGTGCCAGTAGTGGCAGGGGCTACATTGAGCATTTCTTC. This codes for CASSGRGYIEHFF. The J gene is TRBJ2-1, the V gene TRBV6-6; tentatively, D is TRBD1 (6 bases). The CDR3 extends over 13 amino acids. Germline assignment: CDR1 MNHNY and CDR2 SVGAGI (reference sequence).

Here the CDR3 DNA reads TGTGCCAGCGGACTGCTCCTATACAATGAGCAGTTCTTC. Protein sequence: CASGLLLYNEQFF. The chain links TRBV6-2 or TRBV6-3 to TRBJ2-1; D is perhaps TRBD2 (5 bases). This CDR3 spans 13 amino acids. CDR1 is MNHEY, CDR2 SVGEGT, per germline. Trimming removed 8 bases at V and 4 bases at J, with 12 bases between.

Details on this clonotype: The germline gene is not matched at one end of the junction; a read error may be the cause. The J gene is TRBJ1-1, the V gene TRBV11-1; D unclear. The CDR3 has 15 residues. Looked up from germline, CDR1 is SGHAT and CDR2 is FQDESV (reference sequence). CDR3 loop: CASSSTSTVNTETFF. CDR3 nucleotides: TGTGCCAGCAGCTCAACCAGCACAGTGAACACTGAAACTTTCTTT. Drawing the rest from reference TRBV11-1 and TRBJ1-1, the complete variable domain is EAEVAQSPRYKITEKSQAVAFWCDPISGHATLYWYRQILGQGPELLVQFQDESVVDDSQLPKDRFSAERLKGVDSTLKIQPAELGDSAMYLCASSSTSTVNTETFFGQGTRLTVV.

This clonotype was seen repeatedly, ten times or more. The V and J genes are TRBV9 and TRBJ2-6; D gene ambiguous. The germline V gene encodes CDR1 SGDLS and CDR2 YYNGEE. The CDR3 is 14 residues long. Trimming left V 2 bases short and J 3 bases short, with 6 bases between. The CDR3 region has the DNA TGTGCCAGCAGCGTCTTGAATGGGGCCAACGTCCTGACTTTC. This codes for CASSVLNGANVLTF. Together with reference TRBV9 and TRBJ2-6, the CDR3 gives the full variable domain: DSGVTQTPKHLITATGQRVTLRCSPRSGDLSVYWYQQSLDQGLQFLIQYYNGEERAKGNILERFSAQQFPDLHSELNLSSLELGDSALYFCASSVLNGANVLTFGAGSRLTVL.

Worth noting for this clonotype: One end of the junction varies from germline; a read error may be responsible. The chain links TRBV5-6 to TRBJ1-5; 8 bases line up with TRBD1. The CDR3 is 14 amino acids. Germline V gene sequence: CDR1 SGHDT, CDR2 YYEEEE. The CDR3 coding sequence is TGTGCCAGCAGCACAGGGGGTAGCAATCAGCCCCTGCTTTTT. As protein: CASSTGGSNQPLLF.

On this clonotype itself: A read error may account for a junction end that differs from germline. The chain couples TRBV11-2 to TRBJ1-1; 7 bases fit TRBD1. The CDR3 runs 11 residues. CDR1 is SGHAT and CDR2 is FQNNGV in the germline V gene. CDR3 region: CACIPGTEDFF. CDR3 sequence (DNA): TGTGCCTGCATCCCCGGGACAGAAGATTTCTTT.

As for this clonotype: A clone one base away is much larger, so this may be a read error. The chain is built from TRBV10-3 and TRBJ1-1; no clear D. Germline CDR1 ENHRY, CDR2 SYGVKD. The V and J ends lost 5 bases and 11 bases respectively, with 18 bases between them. CDR3 length: 13 amino acids. CDR3 coding DNA: TGTGCCATCAGTACGGTAGGAAACACTGGGGCTTTCTTT. The encoded protein is CAISTVGNTGAFF.

This clonotype has only one observation. This CDR3 is missing its conserved last phenylalanine or tryptophan, likely due to a read error. V and J are TRBV5-6 and TRBJ2-7, with 8 bases identical to TRBD1. CDR1 is SGHDT, CDR2 YYEEEE, per germline. CDR3 length: 13 residues. The junction had 15 bases not matched to a gene; V was cut back by 10 bases and J by 9 bases. The DNA for the CDR3 is TGTGCCCGCAACTTACGGACAGGGCTATCGCAGTACCTC. Translated: CARNLRTGLSQYL.

Of note for this clonotype: Here the CDR3 omits its conserved ending phenylalanine or tryptophan, so a read error is the likely source. The genes are TRBV12-5 and TRBJ2-1; the D gene is possibly TRBD2 (6 bases). This CDR3 comprises 16 residues. Germline-derived CDR1 and CDR2 are LGHNT and FRNRAP. The CDR3 loop is CASSLLPGGILNEQFL. DNA of the CDR3: TGTGCTAGTAGTTTGCTCCCTGGCGGGATCCTCAATGAGCAGTTCCTC.

Of note for this clonotype: At one boundary the junction diverges from the germline segment, which might be a read error. The rearrangement links TRBV4-3 to TRBJ1-6; D ambiguous. The CDR3 totals 15 residues. Germline-derived CDR1 and CDR2 are LGHNA and YSLEER. CDR3 amino acids: CASSQESSHKSPLHF. The CDR3 nucleotides read TGCGCCAGCAGCCAAGAGAGTTCCCATAAATCACCCCTCCACTTT.

A note on this clonotype: One end of the junction fails to match germline, which may point to a read error. This sequence joins TRBV29-1 and TRBJ2-2; D may be TRBD2 (5 bases). Per germline, CDR1 SQVTM and CDR2 ANQGSEA. The CDR3 has 13 amino acids. CDR3 residues: CSVGRQVTGEPFF. The CDR3 coding sequence is TGCAGCGTTGGGAGACAAGTCACCGGGGAGCCGTTTTTT.

Of note for this clonotype: Since no conserved phenylalanine or tryptophan closes the CDR3, a read error is the likely cause. Because the CDR3's place on the DNA is in doubt, the DNA is left out and the CDR3 is given as listed by TCRdb. CDR3 region: CASNLGLTDTQCL. This chain links TRBV13 with TRBJ2-3. Germline CDR1 reads PRHDT; CDR2 reads FYEKMQ (reference sequence). The CDR3 is made up of 13 amino acids, end residues included.